These T cell receptor beta chains were read from a single sample in a study of blood T cell repertoires in COVID-19. The table came from immunoSEQ multiplex PCR; TCRdb's copy has only in-frame clones and leaves some out. The repertoire has about 260,000 clones, roughly 88% of them found once; the top ten carry more than 8.5%. The sample comprised peripheral blood. The receptors originated from a woman aged 70-85 years with COVID-19, enrolled during active disease. Both conserved end residues are part of each CDR3. The D gene is left open where the match is weak. Clone size is stated in some rows and not others, as once, few, many or a class when expanded.

CDR3 DNA	CDR3 protein	D gene	V gene	J gene	clone size
TGCGCCAGCAGCCTACCGGACAGGGGCTCTGGAAACACCATATATTTT	CASSLPDRGSGNTIYF	TRBD1	TRBV5-1	TRBJ1-3	-
TGTGCCAGCAGCCAACCTAGTGGCACAGATACGCAGTATTTT	CASSQPSGTDTQYF	-	TRBV14	TRBJ2-3	-
TGTGCCAGCACTTTTCCGGGACAGGGGGGCCATGAGCAGTTCTTC	CASTFPGQGGHEQFF	TRBD1	TRBV18	TRBJ2-1	-
TGCGCCAGCAGCCAAGTGGGACAGGGGGTCGACTATGGCTACACCTTC	CASSQVGQGVDYGYTF	TRBD1	TRBV4-3	TRBJ1-2	-
TGTGCCTTAGAGACCCTCAAGCGTACCAATGAGCAGTTCTTC	CALETLKRTNEQFF	-	TRBV30	TRBJ2-1	-
TGTGCCAGTAGTACCCGAGCGGGAGTGGCCGGGGAGCTGTTTTTT	CASSTRAGVAGELFF	TRBD2	TRBV19	TRBJ2-2	-
TGTGCCAGCAGTTCGGCCCCGGGAGGCTCCTACAATGAGCAGTTCTTC	CASSSAPGGSYNEQFF	TRBD2	TRBV27	TRBJ2-1	-
TGTGCCAGCAGTGGGGGACTAGCGGGAAGGGGTTTT	CASSGGLAGRGF	TRBD2	TRBV12-3/TRBV12-4	TRBJ2-3	-
TGTGCCACAAGGGCGGGGATGGAACTCACAGATACGCAGTATTTT	CATRAGMELTDTQYF	-	TRBV9	TRBJ2-3	-
TGCGCCAGCAGCCAAGACATCACTTACTATGGCTACACCTTC	CASSQDITYYGYTF	-	TRBV4-3	TRBJ1-2	-
TGTGCCAGCAGCTTAGATTCTTGGGCTAGCGGGGGCAGCACAGATACGCAGTATTTT	CASSLDSWASGGSTDTQYF	TRBD2	TRBV11-3	TRBJ2-3	-
TGTGCCAGCAGCCACCAGGGCCAGCACTATGGCTACACCTTC	CASSHQGQHYGYTF	-	TRBV6-5	TRBJ1-2	-
TGTGCCAGCAGACTCCCGGGACAGTATAATTCACCCCTCCACTTT	CASRLPGQYNSPLHF	TRBD1	TRBV2	TRBJ1-6	few
TGTGCCATCAGTGAGGGGACAGTCGGAGGGGTGCAAGAGACCCAGTACTTC	CAISEGTVGGVQETQYF	-	TRBV10-3	TRBJ2-5	-
TGTGCCTGGAGAACTACGGCGAACACTGAAGCTTTCTTT	CAWRTTANTEAFF	-	TRBV30	TRBJ1-1	-
TGTGCCTGGAGTGTACGGGACAGGGAGGTCTCCTACAATGAGCAGTTCTTC	CAWSVRDREVSYNEQFF	TRBD1	TRBV30	TRBJ2-1	-
TGTGCCAGTACGACAGGGATTAACGTCCTGACTTTC	CASTTGINVLTF	TRBD1	TRBV19	TRBJ2-6	-
TGTGCCAGCAGCCAATTGGACTGGGAGAAAGAGACCCAGTACTTC	CASSQLDWEKETQYF	-	TRBV3-1/TRBV3-2	TRBJ2-5	-